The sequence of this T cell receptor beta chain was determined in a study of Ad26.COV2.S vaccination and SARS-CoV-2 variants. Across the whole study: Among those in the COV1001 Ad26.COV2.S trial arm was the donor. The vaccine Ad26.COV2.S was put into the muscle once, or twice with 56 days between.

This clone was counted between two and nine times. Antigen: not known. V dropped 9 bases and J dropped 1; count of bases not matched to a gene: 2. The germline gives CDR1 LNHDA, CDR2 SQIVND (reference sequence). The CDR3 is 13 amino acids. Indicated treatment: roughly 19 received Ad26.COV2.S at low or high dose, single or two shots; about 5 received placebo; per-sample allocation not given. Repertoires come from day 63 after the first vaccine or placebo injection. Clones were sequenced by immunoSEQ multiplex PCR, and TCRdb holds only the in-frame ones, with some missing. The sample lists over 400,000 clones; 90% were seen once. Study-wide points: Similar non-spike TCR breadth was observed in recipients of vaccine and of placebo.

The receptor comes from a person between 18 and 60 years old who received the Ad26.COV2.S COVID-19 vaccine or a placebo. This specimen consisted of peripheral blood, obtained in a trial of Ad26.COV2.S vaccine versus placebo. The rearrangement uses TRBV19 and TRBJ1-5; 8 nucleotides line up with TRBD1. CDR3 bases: TGTGCCAGCGGGGACAGGAGCAATCAGCCCCAGCATTTT. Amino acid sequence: CASGDRSNQPQHF.